Below are 23 T cell receptor beta chains sequenced from a single sample in a study of T-cell memory formation after mild COVID-19. TCRdb re-called the 5' RACE reads through MiXCR, storing one row per CDR3 protein. The sample contains about 140,000 distinct CDR3 sequences, about 25% of which appear only once. The specimen was PBMCs or a T cell subset sorted from them (not recorded which). The receptors come from an adult woman who had mild COVID-19 (a few samples of this study predate the infection). Cell type and time point are not known.

There are a few counts of this clonotype. This chain's CDR3 is CASSLGPEDWKETQYF. CDR3 coding DNA: TGTGCCAGCAGCTTAGGCCCAGAGGACTGGAAAGAGACCCAGTACTTC. V gene TRBV11-2 combines with J gene TRBJ2-5, with D possibly matching TRBD2 (5 bases). The CDR3 runs to 16 residues. V lost 1 base and J lost 3, with 15 bases in between. CDR1 is SGHAT, CDR2 FQNNGV, per germline.

There are a few counts of this clonotype. The chain carries TRBV6-5 and TRBJ1-1; unclear D gene. Germline lookup yields CDR1 MNHEY and CDR2 SVGAGI. The length of the CDR3 is 13 residues. Trimming left V 0 bases short and J 4 bases short, with 6 bases between. In DNA form, the CDR3 reads TGTGCCAGCAGTTACTCCTGGGTCACTGAAGCTTTCTTT. Translation gives CASSYSWVTEAFF.

The chain is built from TRBV12-3 or TRBV12-4 and TRBJ1-2, with D possibly TRBD1 on 6 matching bases. V lost 8 bases and J lost 2, with 27 bases in between. The CDR3 is 18 amino acids. CDR3 residues: CASGNNVQGTGGNYGYTF. CDR3 bases: TGTGCCAGCGGAAATAACGTCCAGGGGACGGGGGGGAACTATGGCTACACCTTC.

Only a few counts were recorded for this clonotype. CDR3 residues: CASITKDSYGYTF. The CDR3 nucleotides are TGTGCCAGCATTACCAAGGACAGCTATGGCTACACCTTC. The chain combines TRBV2 with TRBJ1-2; D possibly corresponds to TRBD1 (6 bases). The CDR3 consists of 13 residues. Trimming pared 7 bases from V and 4 bases from J, leaving 13 bases between. Germline V CDR1 and CDR2: SNHLY, FYNNEI.

The chain joins TRBV5-6 to TRBJ1-6; D not certain. Germline V gives CDR1 SGHDT, CDR2 YYEEEE. V lost 1 base and J lost 9, with 2 bases in between. The CDR3 loop spans 11 amino acids. CDR3 protein: CASSLFSPLHF. In DNA form, the CDR3 reads TGTGCCAGCAGCTTGTTTTCACCCCTCCACTTT.

This clonotype has just a few counts. Here the CDR3 DNA reads TGCGCCAGCAGCCATCAGGGGGCCTACAATGAGCAGTTCTTC. Residues: CASSHQGAYNEQFF. The V and J genes are TRBV4-3 and TRBJ2-1, with TRBD1 matching 7 bases. V was clipped by 3 bases and J by 2 bases; unmatched bases: 1. The CDR3 is 14 amino acids. CDR1 LGHNA and CDR2 YSLEER come from the germline V gene.

This clonotype was counted at least ten times. This chain joins TRBV4-2 and TRBJ1-6; TRBD1 matches 7 bases. The germline V gene has CDR1 LGHNA and CDR2 YNFKEQ. The V segment lost 6 bases and the J segment 5 bases; nucleotides outside the gene matches: 4. The CDR3 length is 14 residues. CDR3 in amino acids: CASRWGTDNSPLHF. The CDR3 DNA reads as TGTGCCAGCAGATGGGGGACAGATAATTCACCCCTCCACTTT.

This clonotype showed up just a few times. The chain is built from TRBV4-3 and TRBJ2-1; 10 positions agree with TRBD2. Trimming at V came to 0 bases and at J to 15 bases, leaving 17 bases not matched to a gene. Germline V lookup: CDR1 LGHNA, CDR2 YSLEER. The CDR3 contains 17 residues. The CDR3 DNA is TGCGCCAGCAGCCAAGATAGGAGCGGGAGGGCCGGGTCTCTCCGGTTCTTC. Its protein product is CASSQDRSGRAGSLRFF.

The rearrangement links TRBV7-8 to TRBJ2-5, with D possibly TRBD2 on 5 matching bases. V was trimmed by 4 bases and J by 3 bases, leaving 12 bases between them. Germline V gene data show CDR1 as SGHVS and CDR2 as FQNEAQ. The CDR3 loop spans 14 amino acids. The CDR3 bases are TGTGCCAGCAGCTACTTGGACGGGAAAGAGACCCAGTACTTC. Its protein is CASSYLDGKETQYF. The full variable domain, its missing parts supplied by reference TRBV7-8 and TRBJ2-5, is GAGVSQSPRYKVAKRGQDVALRCDPISGHVSLFWYQQALGQGPEFLTYFQNEAQLDKSGLPSDRFFAERPEGSVSTLKIQRTQQEDSAVYLCASSYLDGKETQYFGPGTRLLVL.

This rearrangement joins TRBV7-3 to TRBJ2-1; the match to TRBD2 covers 9 bases. With 5 bases clipped from V and 2 bases from J, the junction kept 10 bases outside the gene matches. Germline CDR1 SGHTA, CDR2 FQGTGA. This CDR3 comprises 17 residues. CDR3 bases: TGTGCCAGCAGCCGTGCCCTAGCGGGAACGGCCTACAATGAGCAGTTCTTC. Translated, it gives CASSRALAGTAYNEQFF.

V is TRBV10-3 and J is TRBJ2-7; D gene unclear. The CDR3 consists of 13 residues. The ends were cut back, 3 bases at V and 5 bases at J, with 11 bases in the middle. Germline lookup yields CDR1 ENHRY and CDR2 SYGVKD. CDR3 sequence reads: CAISDPGGNEQYF. CDR3 in DNA: TGTGCCATCAGTGATCCCGGTGGAAACGAGCAGTACTTC.

The genes are TRBV20-1 and TRBJ2-7; TRBD2 agrees at 9 bases. The germline V gene has CDR1 DFQATT and CDR2 SNEGSKA (reference sequence). The length of the CDR3 is 15 residues. The trim removed 6 bases at V and 1 base at J, leaving 10 bases unmatched. CDR3 sequence (DNA): TGCAGTGCCACCCCCCTGACTAGCGGATCCTACGAGCAGTACTTC. Protein sequence: CSATPLTSGSYEQYF.

The chain links TRBV7-2 to TRBJ2-1; TRBD2 might be the D (6 bases). This CDR3 has 17 amino acids. Germline loops: CDR1 SGHTA, CDR2 FQGNSA. V lost 1 base, J lost 4 bases, and 17 bases lay in between. Written as DNA, the CDR3 is TGTGCCAGCAGCTTAGTTCATGTGGGACTTAAATACAATGAGCAGTTCTTC. It codes for CASSLVHVGLKYNEQFF. The whole variable domain, remainder taken from reference TRBV7-2 and TRBJ2-1, is GAGVSQSPSNKVTEKGKDVELRCDPISGHTALYWYRQSLGQGLEFLIYFQGNSAPDKSGLPSDRFSAERTGGSVSTLTIQRTQQEDSAVYLCASSLVHVGLKYNEQFFGPGTRLTVL.

J is TRBJ1-2 and V is TRBV5-1; D is possibly TRBD1 (6 bases). Germline V gives CDR1 SGHRS, CDR2 YFSETQ. The length of the CDR3 is 13 residues. Trimming took off 3 bases at V and 7 bases at J, with 13 bases between the two ends. CDR3 sequence: CASSSRQEGGYTF. The CDR3 region has the DNA TGCGCCAGCAGCTCCCGACAGGAAGGTGGCTACACCTTC.

This sequence joins TRBV6-5 and TRBJ2-3, with D perhaps TRBD2 (5 bases). CDR3 length equals 14 residues. Germline V CDR1 and CDR2: MNHEY, SVGAGI. V shed 6 bases and J shed 7 bases, with 17 bases lying between them. This chain's CDR3 is CASSPGPSTYTQYF. The CDR3 DNA reads as TGTGCCAGCAGCCCCGGACCTAGCACGTATACGCAGTATTTT.

The V and J genes are TRBV12-3 or TRBV12-4 and TRBJ2-5; D is possibly TRBD1 (6 bases). V was clipped by 6 bases and J by 1 base, with 9 bases between them. The CDR3 is made up of 13 amino acids. CDR3 sequence reads: CASRQGLQETQYF. The CDR3, as DNA: TGTGCCAGCAGACAGGGCCTCCAAGAGACCCAGTACTTC.

The V call is TRBV24-1, the J call TRBJ1-2; no definite D call. V dropped 2 bases and J dropped 4 bases, with 10 bases sitting between them. The CDR3 consists of 14 residues. CDR1 and CDR2 (germline): KGHDR, SFDVKD. CDR3 residues: CATSDSVRVYGYTF. CDR3 in DNA: TGTGCCACCAGTGATTCCGTCAGAGTCTATGGCTACACCTTC.

V and J are TRBV25-1 and TRBJ1-1; TRBD1 matches 7 bases. The germline CDR1 and CDR2 sequences are MGHDK and SYGVNS. The V and J ends lost 3 bases and 6 bases, in that order; junction bases with no gene match: 7. This CDR3 spans 14 amino acids. Here the CDR3 reads CASSDLQGTAEAFF. The CDR3 DNA sequence: TGTGCCAGCAGTGACCTACAGGGGACCGCTGAAGCTTTCTTT.

There are a few counts of this clonotype. This chain links TRBV6-2 or TRBV6-3 with TRBJ2-6; D is possibly TRBD2 (5 bases). The V gene's germline CDR1 is MNHEY and CDR2 SVGEGT. V lost 6 bases, J lost 4 bases, and 10 bases lay in between. This CDR3 spans 14 amino acids. The DNA of the CDR3 is TGTGCCAGCAGCAAGGGAGCCGGGGCCAACGTCCTGACTTTC. Encoded protein: CASSKGAGANVLTF.

This chain links TRBV7-2 with TRBJ1-2; the D is unclear. Trimming stripped 1 base from V and 8 bases from J, with 17 bases between. CDR1 is SGHTA and CDR2 is FQGNSA in the germline V gene. CDR3 size: 15 residues. CDR3 in DNA: TGTGCCAGCAGCTTAGGGGCCTGGATAACTGCCGGCTACACCTTC. Its translation is CASSLGAWITAGYTF.

The count of this clonotype is one. This chain links TRBV25-1 with TRBJ1-2; D possibly corresponds to TRBD1 (6 bases). The germline gives CDR1 MGHDK, CDR2 SYGVNS. The V and J ends lost 1 base and 6 bases respectively, with 15 bases between them. The CDR3 contains 15 residues. CDR3 sequence (DNA): TGTGCCAGCAGTGAATTGGACAATAACAGGGATGGCTACACCTTC. It specifies CASSELDNNRDGYTF.

This clonotype was seen a handful of times. This sequence joins TRBV6-6 and TRBJ2-5; perhaps TRBD2 as D (5 bases). The CDR3 is 13 residues long. Trimming pared 7 bases from V and 0 bases from J, leaving 9 bases between. The germline V gene has CDR1 MNHNY and CDR2 SVGAGI (reference sequence). The chain's CDR3 is CASNGVDQETQYF. DNA for the CDR3: TGTGCCAGCAACGGGGTGGACCAAGAGACCCAGTACTTC.

This clonotype turned up a few times. This sequence joins TRBV9 and TRBJ2-7, with TRBD2 matching over 9 bases. This CDR3 contains 15 residues. V lost 0 bases and J lost 7; bases outside the gene matches: 8. The germline V gene encodes CDR1 SGDLS and CDR2 YYNGEE. The CDR3 protein is CASSVEAGGYVEQYF. CDR3 coding DNA: TGTGCCAGCAGCGTAGAAGCGGGGGGCTATGTTGAGCAGTACTTC. Full variable domain (missing parts from reference TRBV9 and TRBJ2-7): DSGVTQTPKHLITATGQRVTLRCSPRSGDLSVYWYQQSLDQGLQFLIQYYNGEERAKGNILERFSAQQFPDLHSELNLSSLELGDSALYFCASSVEAGGYVEQYFGPGTRLTVT.